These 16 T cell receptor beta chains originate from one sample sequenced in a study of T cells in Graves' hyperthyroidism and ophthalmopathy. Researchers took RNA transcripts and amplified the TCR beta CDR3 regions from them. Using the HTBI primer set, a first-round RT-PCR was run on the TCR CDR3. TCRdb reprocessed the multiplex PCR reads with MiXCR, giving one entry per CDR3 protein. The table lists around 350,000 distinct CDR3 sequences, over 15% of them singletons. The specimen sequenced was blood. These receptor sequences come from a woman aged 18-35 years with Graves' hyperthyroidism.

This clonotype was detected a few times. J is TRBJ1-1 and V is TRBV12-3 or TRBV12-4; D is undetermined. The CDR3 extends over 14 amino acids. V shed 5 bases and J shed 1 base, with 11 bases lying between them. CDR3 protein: CASSPPRRNTEAFF. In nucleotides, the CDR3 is TGTGCCAGCAGTCCCCCCAGGAGGAACACTGAAGCTTTCTTT.

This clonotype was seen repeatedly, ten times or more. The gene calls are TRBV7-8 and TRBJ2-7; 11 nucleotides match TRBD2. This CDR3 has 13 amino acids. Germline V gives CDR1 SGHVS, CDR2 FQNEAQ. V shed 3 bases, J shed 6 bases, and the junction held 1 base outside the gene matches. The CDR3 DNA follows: TGTGCCAGCAGCTTGGGGACTAGCGGCGAGCAGTACTTC. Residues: CASSLGTSGEQYF.

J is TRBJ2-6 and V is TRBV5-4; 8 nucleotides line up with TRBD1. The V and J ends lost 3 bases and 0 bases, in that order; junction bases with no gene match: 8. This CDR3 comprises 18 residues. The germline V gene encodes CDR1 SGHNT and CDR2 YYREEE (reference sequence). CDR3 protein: CASSSDRAGLSGANVLTF. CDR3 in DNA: TGTGCCAGCAGCTCGGACAGGGCGGGCCTCTCTGGGGCCAACGTCCTGACTTTC. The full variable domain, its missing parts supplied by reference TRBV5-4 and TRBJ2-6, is ETGVTQSPTHLIKTRGQQVTLRCSSQSGHNTVSWYQQALGQGPQFIFQYYREEENGRGNFPPRFSGLQFPNYSSELNVNALELDDSALYLCASSSDRAGLSGANVLTFGAGSRLTVL.

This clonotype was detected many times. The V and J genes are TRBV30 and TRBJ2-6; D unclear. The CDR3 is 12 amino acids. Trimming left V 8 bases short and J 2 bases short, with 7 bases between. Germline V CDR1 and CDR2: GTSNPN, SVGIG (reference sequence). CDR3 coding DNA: TGTGCCGAATCAGCTGGGGCCAACGTCCTGACTTTC. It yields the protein CAESAGANVLTF.

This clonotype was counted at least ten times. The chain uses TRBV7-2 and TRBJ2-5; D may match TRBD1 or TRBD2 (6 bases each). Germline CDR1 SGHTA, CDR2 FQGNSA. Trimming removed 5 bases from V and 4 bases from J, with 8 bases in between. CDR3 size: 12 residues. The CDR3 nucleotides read TGTGCCAGCAGCCGGGGGCGAGAGACCCAGTACTTC. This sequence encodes CASSRGRETQYF.

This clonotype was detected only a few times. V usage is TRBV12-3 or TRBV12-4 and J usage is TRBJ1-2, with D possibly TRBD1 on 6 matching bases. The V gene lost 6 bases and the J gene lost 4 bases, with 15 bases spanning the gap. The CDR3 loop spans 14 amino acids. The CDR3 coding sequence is TGTGCCAGCAGCTACGCTGGACAGCTCTATGGCTACACCTTC. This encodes CASSYAGQLYGYTF.

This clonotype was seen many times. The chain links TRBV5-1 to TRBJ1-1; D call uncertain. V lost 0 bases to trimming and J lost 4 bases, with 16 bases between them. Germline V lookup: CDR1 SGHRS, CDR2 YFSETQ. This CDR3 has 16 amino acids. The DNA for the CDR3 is TGCGCCAGCAGCTTGGCCCTTACGGGGATCATCACTGAAGCTTTCTTT. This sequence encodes CASSLALTGIITEAFF.

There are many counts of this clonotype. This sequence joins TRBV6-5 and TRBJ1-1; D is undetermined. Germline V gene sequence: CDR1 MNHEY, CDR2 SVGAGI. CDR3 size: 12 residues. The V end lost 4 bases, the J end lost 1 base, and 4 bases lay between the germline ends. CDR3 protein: CASSLQNTEAFF. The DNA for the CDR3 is TGTGCCAGCAGTTTGCAGAACACTGAAGCTTTCTTT.

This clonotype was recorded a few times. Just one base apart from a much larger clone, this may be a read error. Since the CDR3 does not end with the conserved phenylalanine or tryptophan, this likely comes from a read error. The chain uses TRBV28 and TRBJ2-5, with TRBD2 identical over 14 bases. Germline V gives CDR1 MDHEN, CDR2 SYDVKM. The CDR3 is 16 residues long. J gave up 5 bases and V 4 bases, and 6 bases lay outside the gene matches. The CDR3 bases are TGTGCCAGCAGTTCGACTAGCGGGGGGGAATGGGAGACCCAGTACATC. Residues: CASSSTSGGEWETQYI.

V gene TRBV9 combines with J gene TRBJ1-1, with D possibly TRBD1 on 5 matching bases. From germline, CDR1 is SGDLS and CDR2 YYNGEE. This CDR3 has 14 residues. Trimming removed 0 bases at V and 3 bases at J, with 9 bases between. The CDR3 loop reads CASSVEWGDTEAFF. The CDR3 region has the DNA TGTGCCAGCAGCGTAGAGTGGGGGGACACTGAAGCTTTCTTT.

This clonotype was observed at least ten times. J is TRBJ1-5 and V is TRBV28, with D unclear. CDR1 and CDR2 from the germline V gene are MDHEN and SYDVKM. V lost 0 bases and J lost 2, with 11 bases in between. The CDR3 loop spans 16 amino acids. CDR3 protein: CASSLWITKGNQPQHF. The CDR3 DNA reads TGTGCCAGCAGTTTATGGATAACAAAAGGCAATCAGCCCCAGCATTTT. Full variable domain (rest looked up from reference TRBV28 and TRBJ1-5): DVKVTQSSRYLVKRTGEKVFLECVQDMDHENMFWYRQDPGLGLRLIYFSYDVKMKEKGDIPEGYSVSREKKERFSLILESASTNQTSMYLCASSLWITKGNQPQHFGDGTRLSIL.

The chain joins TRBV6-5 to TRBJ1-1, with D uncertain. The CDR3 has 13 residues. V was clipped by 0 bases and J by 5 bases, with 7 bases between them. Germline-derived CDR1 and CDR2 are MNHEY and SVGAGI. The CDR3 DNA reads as TGTGCCAGCAGTTACTCACGGGGAACTGAAGCTTTCTTT. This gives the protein CASSYSRGTEAFF.

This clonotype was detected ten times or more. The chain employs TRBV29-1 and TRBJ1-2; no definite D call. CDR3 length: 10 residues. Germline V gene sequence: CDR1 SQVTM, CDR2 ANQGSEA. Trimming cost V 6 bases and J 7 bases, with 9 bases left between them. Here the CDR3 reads CSVFLGGYTF. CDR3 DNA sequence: TGCAGCGTCTTCCTGGGTGGCTACACCTTC. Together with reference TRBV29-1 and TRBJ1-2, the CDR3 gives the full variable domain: SAVISQKPSRDICQRGTSLTIQCQVDSQVTMMFWYRQQPGQSLTLIATANQGSEATYESGFVIDKFPISRPNLTFSTLTVSNMSPEDSSIYLCSVFLGGYTFGSGTRLTVV.

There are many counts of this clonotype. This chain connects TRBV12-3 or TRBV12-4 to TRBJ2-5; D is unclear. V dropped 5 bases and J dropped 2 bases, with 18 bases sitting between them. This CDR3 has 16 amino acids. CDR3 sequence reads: CASSTTPIPPQETQYF. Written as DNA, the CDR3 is TGTGCCAGCAGTACCACGCCCATTCCCCCTCAAGAGACCCAGTACTTC.

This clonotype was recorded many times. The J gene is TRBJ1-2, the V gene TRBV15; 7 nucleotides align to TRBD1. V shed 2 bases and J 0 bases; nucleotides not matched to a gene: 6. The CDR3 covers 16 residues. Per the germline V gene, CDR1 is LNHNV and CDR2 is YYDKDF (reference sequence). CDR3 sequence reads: CATSRSGQSSNYGYTF. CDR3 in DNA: TGTGCCACCAGCAGATCGGGACAGTCCTCTAACTATGGCTACACCTTC.

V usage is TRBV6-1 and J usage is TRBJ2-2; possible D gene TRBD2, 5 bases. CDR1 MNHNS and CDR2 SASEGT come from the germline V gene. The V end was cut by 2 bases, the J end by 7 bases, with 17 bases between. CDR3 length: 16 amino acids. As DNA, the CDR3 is TGTGCCAGCAGTGAACTAGCAGACGCACGATTCGGGGAGCTGTTTTTT. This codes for CASSELADARFGELFF.